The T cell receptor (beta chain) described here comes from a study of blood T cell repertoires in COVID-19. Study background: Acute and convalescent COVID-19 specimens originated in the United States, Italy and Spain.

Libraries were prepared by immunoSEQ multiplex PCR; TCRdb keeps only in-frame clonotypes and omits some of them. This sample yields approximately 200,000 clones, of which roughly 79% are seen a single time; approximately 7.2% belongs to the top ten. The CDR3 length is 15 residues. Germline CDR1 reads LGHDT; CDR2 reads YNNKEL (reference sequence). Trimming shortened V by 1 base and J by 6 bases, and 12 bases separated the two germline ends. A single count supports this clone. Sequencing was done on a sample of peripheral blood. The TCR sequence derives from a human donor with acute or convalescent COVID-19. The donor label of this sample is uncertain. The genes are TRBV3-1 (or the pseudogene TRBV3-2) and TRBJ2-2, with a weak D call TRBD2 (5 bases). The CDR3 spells CASSQGPTGAGELFF. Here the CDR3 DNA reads TGTGCCAGCAGCCAAGGACCCACCGGGGCCGGGGAGCTGTTTTTT.